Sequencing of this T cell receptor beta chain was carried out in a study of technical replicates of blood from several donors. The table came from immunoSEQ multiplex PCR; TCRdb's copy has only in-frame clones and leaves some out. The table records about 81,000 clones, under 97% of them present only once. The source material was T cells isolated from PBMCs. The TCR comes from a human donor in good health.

The CDR3 sequence is CASSLSHSNTEAFF. CDR3 in DNA: TGTGCCAGCAGTTTATCCCACAGTAACACTGAAGCTTTCTTT. The genes are TRBV27 and TRBJ1-1; D is ambiguous. Germline V gene data show CDR1 as MNHEY and CDR2 as SMNVEV (reference sequence). Trimming removed 0 bases at V and 2 bases at J, with 7 bases between. The CDR3 loop spans 14 amino acids.